Below, one T cell receptor (beta chain) is given with its context. TCRdb's table, derived via immunoSEQ multiplex PCR, lists solely in-frame clones and lacks some. The sample records about 67,000 clones, 90% to 95% being singletons. The sample comes from a study of T cell changes during pregnancy in multiple sclerosis. There are 16 residues in the CDR3. Germline V CDR1 and CDR2: SGHVS, FQNEAQ. Unmatched junction bases numbered 11, after V lost 8 bases and J lost 4 bases. The input for sequencing was peripheral blood, taken in the second trimester of pregnancy. The clonotype comes from a female donor with multiple sclerosis, enrolled in a pregnancy study. V and J are TRBV7-8 and TRBJ1-1; 12 bases match TRBD1. In DNA, the CDR3 is TGTGCCAGCGTTGAGGGACAGGGGGCTTGGGGCACTGAAGCTTTCTTT. This translates into CASVEGQGAWGTEAFF.